Reported below is one T cell receptor (beta chain). This specimen belongs to a study of cytomegalovirus exposure and HLA in healthy donors. V was pared by 5 bases and J by 8 bases, with 11 bases of the junction left unmatched. The CDR3 length is 16 residues. The germline gives CDR1 MRHNA, CDR2 SNTAGT. Use of 60 Vbeta and 13 Jbeta primers characterized the PCR. Generated by immunoSEQ multiplex PCR, the TCRdb table keeps only in-frame clones and is missing some. This table has 90,000 to 95,000 clones, just under 80% appearing once. The chain uses TRBV6-4 and TRBJ2-1, with 11 bases that match TRBD2. The sequencing input was PBMCs. The origin of this receptor is a male donor in good health and CMV-seropositive. The CDR3 sequence is CASSSVAGGPGDEQFF. DNA for the CDR3: TGTGCCAGCAGTTCAGTAGCGGGAGGGCCCGGGGATGAGCAGTTCTTC.